These T cell receptor beta chains were read from a single sample in a study of T cells in Graves' hyperthyroidism and ophthalmopathy. From the multiplex PCR reads, TCRdb called clonotypes with MiXCR, one entry per CDR3 protein. Among some 560,000 distinct CDR3 sequences, 12% to 15% were seen once, and the ten largest hold 14%. Input material: blood. The origin of the receptors is a woman in her thirties or forties with Graves' hyperthyroidism. Each CDR3 is given with its conserved first and last residue. Each record gives: D gene, clone size, J gene, V gene, CDR3 DNA, CDR3 protein. D genes are given only for firm matches. Expanded clones are given a class, and other clones once, few, many or no size at all.

.,few,TRBJ2-1,TRBV18,TGTGCCAGCTCACCATACACCAATGAGCAGTTCTTC,CASSPYTNEQFF
TRBD2,.,TRBJ2-1,TRBV25-1,TGTGCCAGCAGTGAATATTCGGGGGGATATATTGACAATGAGCAGTTCTTC,CASSEYSGGYIDNEQFF
TRBD1,few,TRBJ1-2,TRBV6-1,TGTGCCAGCAGTGGGGGACAGGATCCTTATGGCTACACCTTC,CASSGGQDPYGYTF
.,many,TRBJ1-5,TRBV30,TGTGCCTGGACTTACGGGGGGAATAGCAATCAGCCCCAGCATTTT,CAWTYGGNSNQPQHF
TRBD1,many,TRBJ2-1,TRBV6-1,TGTGCCAGTCAAACCGAGGGGACAGGGGGCTTGTATGAGCAGTTCTTC,CASQTEGTGGLYEQFF
TRBD2,.,TRBJ2-7,TRBV4-1,TGCGCCAGCAGCCAAGGACCGGGAGGTCCCTACGAGCAGTACTTC,CASSQGPGGPYEQYF
TRBD2,few,TRBJ2-7,TRBV19,TGTGCCAGTAGTCCCGTCGCGGGAGGGGAGCAGTACTTC,CASSPVAGGEQYF
.,many,TRBJ2-1,TRBV2,TGTGCCAGCCGGGAAAGCGCCTACAATGAGCAGTTCTTC,CASRESAYNEQFF
TRBD1,.,TRBJ2-1,TRBV27,TGTGCCAGCAGTTTCCTCGGGACAGGGAGTTTTAACAATGAGCAGTTCTTC,CASSFLGTGSFNNEQFF
.,many,TRBJ1-2,TRBV28,TGTGCCAGCAGTTGGGAGACACCTAACTATGGCTACACCTTC,CASSWETPNYGYTF
.,.,TRBJ1-5,TRBV5-1,TGCGCCAGCAGCCCGTGGGGGGGAGATCAGCCCCAGCATTTT,CASSPWGGDQPQHF
.,.,TRBJ2-2,TRBV7-2,TGTGCCAGCAGCCCGCGCACCGGGGAGCTGTTTTTT,CASSPRTGELFF
.,.,TRBJ2-7,TRBV9,TGTGCCAGCAGCGTAGGGGACGACCCCTACGAGCAGTACTTC,CASSVGDDPYEQYF
TRBD2,many,TRBJ2-7,TRBV20-1,TGCAGTGCTAGAGGGACTAGCGGGAAGAATAGGGAGCAGTACTTC,CSARGTSGKNREQYF
TRBD2,many,TRBJ2-3,TRBV2,TGTGCCAGCACCTTTAGCGGGAGTGTCACAGATACGCAGTATTTT,CASTFSGSVTDTQYF
.,many,TRBJ1-1,TRBV5-1,TGCGCCAGCAGCTTGGCACAGGGTGGAAGCACTGAAGCTTTCTTT,CASSLAQGGSTEAFF
.,.,TRBJ1-1,TRBV3-1,TGTGCCAGCAGCCAGGCGGATCGGATGAACACTGAAGCTTTCTTT,CASSQADRMNTEAFF
.,few,TRBJ1-1,TRBV3-1,TGTGCCAGCAGCCCCAGAACTGGTATCACTGAAGCTTTCTTT,CASSPRTGITEAFF
TRBD2,.,TRBJ2-5,TRBV24-1,TGTGCCACCAGTGAGGGCGGGAGAGGGGTAGAGACCCAGTACTTC,CATSEGGRGVETQYF
.,many,TRBJ1-1,TRBV6-1,TGTGCCAGCAGGCGGAGGCGGACAGCTGAAGCTTTCTTT,CASRRRRTAEAFF
.,few,TRBJ2-7,TRBV18,TGTGCCAGCTCAGGGGGCGCGACCTACGAGCAGTACTTC,CASSGGATYEQYF
.,many,TRBJ1-5,TRBV7-2,TGTGCCAGCAGCCCCCGGGACGGACCTTATAGCAATCAGCCCCAGCATTTT,CASSPRDGPYSNQPQHF
TRBD2,few,TRBJ2-1,TRBV13,TGTGCCAGCACCCCCAGTCCGCTAGCGGTCTCCTACAATGAGCAGTTCTTC,CASTPSPLAVSYNEQFF
TRBD2,few,TRBJ2-7,TRBV20-1,TGCAGTGCTCCTACCTTTTGGGGAAGTAGCGGGAGAGTCGAGCAGTACTTC,CSAPTFWGSSGRVEQYF
.,.,TRBJ2-7,TRBV4-2,TGTGCCAGCAGCCAGCCCGGGACCACCGAGCAGTACTTC,CASSQPGTTEQYF
.,many,TRBJ2-5,TRBV5-6,TGTGCCAGCAGCTTGGCCGGGGCGGATAGACAAGAGACCCAGTACTTC,CASSLAGADRQETQYF
TRBD1,few,TRBJ1-4,TRBV3-1,TGTGCCAGCAGTGACAGGGGAGTGGAGGAAAAACTGTTTTTT,CASSDRGVEEKLFF
.,few,TRBJ2-3,TRBV4-1,TGCGCCAGCAGCCAAGACAGACCAAGCACAGATACGCAGTATTTT,CASSQDRPSTDTQYF
TRBD1,many,TRBJ1-1,TRBV7-3,TGTGCCAGCAGCGCTTCCGGGACAGGGGGCACTGAAGCTTTCTTT,CASSASGTGGTEAFF
TRBD2,.,TRBJ2-5,TRBV28,TGTGCCAGCAGTCGGACTAGCGGGAGGGTGTACCAAGAGACCCAGTACTTC,CASSRTSGRVYQETQYF
.,many,TRBJ2-1,TRBV2,TGTGCCACCAAAAGGGGGAGCGCGAACGATGAGCAGTTCTTC,CATKRGSANDEQFF
TRBD1,many,TRBJ1-2,TRBV28,TGTGCCAGCAATTCCGGGGGGGGGACAGGGGACTATGGCTACACCTTC,CASNSGGGTGDYGYTF
TRBD1,many,TRBJ2-7,TRBV18,TGTGCCAGCTCATTTTCCGGGACAGGGTCCTACGAGCAGTACTTC,CASSFSGTGSYEQYF
.,many,TRBJ1-1,TRBV7-4,TGTGCCAGCAGCTCCCCGGACGGGAACACTGAAGCTTTCTTT,CASSSPDGNTEAFF
.,many,TRBJ1-5,TRBV20-1,TGCAGTGCTAGAGATGGGTGGGGCCAGGAGATCAGCAATCAGCCCCAGCATTTT,CSARDGWGQEISNQPQHF
TRBD1,few,TRBJ2-2,TRBV24-1,TGTGCCACCAGTGATTTGGGCCTCCCGGGACAGCCGAACACCGGGGAGCTGTTTTTT,CATSDLGLPGQPNTGELFF
.,many,TRBJ2-7,TRBV6-1,TGTGCCAGCAGCCAGGGGTTCTCCTACGAGCAGTACTTC,CASSQGFSYEQYF
.,many,TRBJ2-1,TRBV28,TGTGCCAGCAGCGGGCCCCTCACTTCCACGACCTACAATGAGCAGTTCTTC,CASSGPLTSTTYNEQFF
.,many,TRBJ2-5,TRBV6-1,TGTGCCAGCAGTTCCCAGACAGTGGTGGAGTACTTC,CASSSQTVVEYF
.,.,TRBJ2-7,TRBV6-1,TGTGCCAGCAGTGAAACCATGGTTAGCTCCTACGAGCAGTACTTC,CASSETMVSSYEQYF
.,few,TRBJ1-4,TRBV6-1,TGTGCCAGCTCACAGGGCCTCACAACTAATGAAAAACTGTTTTTT,CASSQGLTTNEKLFF
TRBD1,many,TRBJ2-1,TRBV6-1,TGTGCCAGCAGTCTCTACCCTGGACAGGGGGCCACGAGCTCCTACAATGAGCAGTTCTTC,CASSLYPGQGATSSYNEQFF
TRBD1,many,TRBJ2-1,TRBV7-9,TGTGCCAGCAGCTTGGAGACAGGGGGCAGTGAGCAGTTCTTC,CASSLETGGSEQFF
TRBD2,many,TRBJ2-1,TRBV27,TGTGCCAGCAGTCCGACTAGCGGGAAAACTAATACTAATTACAATGAGCAGTTCTTC,CASSPTSGKTNTNYNEQFF
TRBD2,.,TRBJ2-1,TRBV7-8,TGTGCCAGCAGCTTAACGGGACTAGCGGCGTACAATGAGCAGTTCTTC,CASSLTGLAAYNEQFF
TRBD1,.,TRBJ2-7,TRBV12-3/TRBV12-4,TGTGCCAGCAGAACAGGGGCAGGGTCCTACGAGCAGTACTTC,CASRTGAGSYEQYF
.,many,TRBJ2-1,TRBV2,TGTGCCAGCAGTGCTAGCCGGACTCGAAATGAGCAGTTCTTC,CASSASRTRNEQFF
.,many,TRBJ1-5,TRBV2,TGTGCCAGCAGTGAAAATAGCAATCAGCCCCAGCATTTT,CASSENSNQPQHF
.,many,TRBJ1-1,TRBV6-5,TGTGCCAGCAGTTATCTGGGGGCGCAGAACACTGAAGCTTTCTTT,CASSYLGAQNTEAFF
.,many,TRBJ1-1,TRBV27,TGTGCCAGCAGTTTAAATCAGGGCTCGAGGACTGAAGCTTTCTTT,CASSLNQGSRTEAFF